This TCR beta chain was captured by sequencing in a study of cytomegalovirus exposure and HLA in healthy donors. General study points: 150 or so TCR beta chains were listed as cytomegalovirus-associated. Diagnosis of cytomegalovirus status made by the classifier reportedly showed high specificity and sensitivity. Some segments of the V type, notably TRBV6-2 and TRBV6-3, were excluded as indistinguishable.

Primers included in the PCR were 60 Vbeta and 13 Jbeta primers. TCRdb keeps only in-frame clones here, not all; method: immunoSEQ multiplex PCR. The sample comprises about 160,000 clones, 75% to 90% of which are singletons, and nearly 2% rests with the top ten. Those who donated were healthy bone marrow donors. As for this clone: Its antigen is undetermined.

The CDR3 has 12 residues. Germline V gives CDR1 MDHEN, CDR2 SYDVKM. Trimming stripped 8 bases from V and 1 base from J, with 9 bases between. This sequence was found in a young woman in good health and CMV-seronegative. The sequencing sample was made of PBMCs. This sequence joins TRBV28 and TRBJ2-7, with D uncertain. The CDR3 nucleotides are TGTGCCAGCTGCCACTTGTCCTACGAGCAGTACTTC. This sequence encodes CASCHLSYEQYF.